This T cell receptor beta chain was recovered during a study of blood T cells in healthy people across ages. CDR1 LGHNA and CDR2 YSLEER come from the germline V gene. The CDR3 is 15 amino acids. The V gene lost 0 bases and the J gene lost 7 bases, with 12 bases spanning the gap. Using a J-beta primer mix together with a sample-barcoded 5' primer, a second PCR was run for about 6 to 11 cycles. A template-switch adaptor that had 12 random nucleotides put a tag on each cDNA molecule. From the 5' RACE reads, TCRdb called clonotypes with MiXCR, one entry per CDR3 protein. Found here are over a million distinct CDR3 sequences, approximately 63% of them singletons; the top ten hold about 6.7%.

Sequenced material: blood. The clonotype was recovered from a man aged 18 to 29 in good health. This chain links TRBV4-3 with TRBJ2-2; possibly TRBD1 for D (6 bases). As DNA, the CDR3 is TGCGCCAGCAGCCAAGATCAGGGGCGCGACGGGGAGCTGTTTTTT. Its translation: CASSQDQGRDGELFF.